The 22 T cell receptor beta chains presented below share a single source sample, sequenced in a study of cytomegalovirus exposure and HLA in healthy donors. PCR was performed using 60 Vbeta and 13 Jbeta primers. The data were produced by immunoSEQ multiplex PCR, yet TCRdb's version contains in-frame clones alone and is incomplete. The sample lists 85,000 to 100,000 clones, around 76% occurring once. The source material was PBMCs. The receptors originated from a human donor in good health.

A few counts support this clone. The chain uses TRBV6-1 and TRBJ1-1, with no clear D. V was shortened by 3 bases and J by 6 bases, with 17 bases between the two germline ends. The CDR3 is 15 amino acids. Germline-derived CDR1 and CDR2 are MNHNS and SASEGT. The CDR3 DNA follows: TGTGCCAGCAGTGACCTAGGCGTATCAGTCCCTGAAGCTTTCTTT. Translating gives CASSDLGVSVPEAFF.

As concerns this clone: A junction end diverges from the germline sequence, so it may reflect a read error. V gene TRBV6-6 combines with J gene TRBJ1-6; 8 nucleotides match TRBD1. CDR3 size: 14 residues. Germline V gene data show CDR1 as MNHNY and CDR2 as SVGAGI (reference sequence). CDR3 amino acids: CASYRGNFNPPLHF. The CDR3, as DNA: TGTGCTAGCTACAGGGGGAATTTTAATCCACCCCTCCACTTT.

The gene calls are TRBV7-9 and TRBJ1-2; D is uncertain. Per the germline V gene, CDR1 is SEHNR and CDR2 is FQNEAQ (reference sequence). This CDR3 has 15 amino acids. Trimming took off 0 bases at V and 4 bases at J, with 12 bases between the two ends. The CDR3 DNA is TGTGCCAGCAGCTTAGCAGGCGGGCAGATCTATGGCTACACCTTC. Translating it yields CASSLAGGQIYGYTF.

The rearrangement uses TRBV5-4 and TRBJ1-4; 10 nucleotides line up with TRBD1. V lost 3 bases and J lost 8; bases outside the gene matches: 4. The CDR3 consists of 14 residues. Germline values: CDR1 SGHNT, CDR2 YYREEE (reference sequence). The CDR3 DNA follows: TGTGCCAGCAGCTCGGGACAGGGGCAAGAAAAACTGTTTTTT. This translates into CASSSGQGQEKLFF.

The chain uses TRBV2 and TRBJ2-3; 10 bases fit TRBD2. The germline gives CDR1 SNHLY, CDR2 FYNNEI. The CDR3 is 14 residues long. V lost 4 bases, J lost 3 bases, and 1 base stayed unmatched. The CDR3 DNA is TGTGCCAGCAGTGCACTAGCGGGAACAGATACGCAGTATTTT. This encodes CASSALAGTDTQYF. The whole variable domain, remainder taken from reference TRBV2 and TRBJ2-3, is EPEVTQTPSHQVTQMGQEVILRCVPISNHLYFYWYRQILGQKVEFLVSFYNNEISEKSEIFDDQFSVERPDGSNFTLKIRSTKLEDSAMYFCASSALAGTDTQYFGPGTRLTVL.

The rearrangement uses TRBV19 and TRBJ1-2, with 7 bases lining up with TRBD1. In germline, CDR1 is LNHDA, CDR2 SQIVND (reference sequence). V trimming: 6 bases; J trimming: 4 bases; junction bases outside the gene matches: 11. The CDR3 extends over 15 amino acids. For the CDR3, the DNA is TGTGCCAGTAGCGACAGGGATGGTCTGGTCTATGGCTACACCTTC. Its protein product is CASSDRDGLVYGYTF.

This clone was counted a single time. V usage is TRBV5-1 and J usage is TRBJ2-1; D call uncertain. Trimming took off 0 bases at V and 10 bases at J, with 14 bases between the two ends. This CDR3 has 14 residues. Germline-derived CDR1 and CDR2 are SGHRS and YFSETQ. This chain's CDR3 is CASSLVVSRGEQFF. The CDR3, as DNA: TGCGCCAGCAGCTTGGTAGTATCGAGAGGCGAGCAGTTCTTC.

This chain uses TRBV5-1 with TRBJ2-7; 9 bases are a match to TRBD1. V lost 0 bases, J lost 5 bases, and 6 bases stayed unmatched. CDR1 SGHRS and CDR2 YFSETQ come from the germline V gene. The CDR3 runs 15 residues. CDR3 sequence (DNA): TGCGCCAGCAGCTTGGGTGGGACAGGGTCCAACGAGCAGTACTTC. It codes for CASSLGGTGSNEQYF.

This clone was detected only a few times. This chain uses TRBV6-8 with TRBJ1-1, with D possibly TRBD1 on 5 matching bases. The CDR3 length is 14 residues. Germline V CDR1 and CDR2: MNHGY, SAAAGT. Trimming stripped 6 bases from V and 4 bases from J, with 15 bases between. The CDR3 spells CASSARQGSTEAFF. CDR3 coding DNA: TGTGCCAGCAGCGCCCGGCAGGGTAGCACTGAAGCTTTCTTT.

The chain carries TRBV4-1 and TRBJ2-1; 7 bases agree with TRBD1. V trimming: 2 bases; J trimming: 0 bases; junction bases outside the gene matches: 4. The germline V gene has CDR1 MGHRA and CDR2 YSYEKL. The CDR3 has 16 residues. This CDR3 reads CASSQLRGSSYNEQFF. The CDR3 DNA is TGCGCCAGCAGCCAACTCAGGGGGAGCTCCTACAATGAGCAGTTCTTC.

The chain is built from TRBV27 and TRBJ2-3, with D tentatively TRBD1 (5 bases). The CDR3 length is 15 residues. Germline CDR1 reads MNHEY; CDR2 reads SMNVEV (reference sequence). Trimming took 3 bases from V and 6 from J, leaving 16 bases between them. CDR3 region: CASSFSGARVDTQYF. The DNA for the CDR3 is TGTGCCAGCAGTTTTTCTGGGGCGCGTGTGGATACGCAGTATTTT.

J is TRBJ2-7 and V is TRBV5-6; 8 positions agree with TRBD1. This CDR3 comprises 18 residues. Germline CDR1 SGHDT, CDR2 YYEEEE. V was clipped by 2 bases and J by 0 bases; unmatched bases: 13. CDR3: CASSLLPSDRGYSYEQYF. The CDR3 DNA follows: TGTGCCAGCAGCTTATTACCGTCCGACAGGGGCTACTCCTACGAGCAGTACTTC.

This clone came up a few times. This chain joins TRBV14 and TRBJ1-1, with TRBD1 matching 9 bases. Germline V gene data show CDR1 as SGHDN and CDR2 as FVKESK. The CDR3 is 14 amino acids. J lost 2 bases, V lost 6 bases, and 4 bases had no gene match. The CDR3 sequence: CASRFTGGNTEAFF. The CDR3 coding sequence is TGTGCCAGCAGATTCACAGGGGGCAACACTGAAGCTTTCTTT.

V usage is TRBV12-5 and J usage is TRBJ2-7; D gene uncertain. V lost 2 bases and J lost 3, with 2 bases in between. This CDR3 comprises 11 residues. CDR1 is LGHNT and CDR2 is FRNRAP in the germline V gene. CDR3 loop: CASGLHYEQYF. The CDR3 DNA is TGTGCTAGTGGTTTGCACTACGAGCAGTACTTC.

The rearrangement links TRBV19 to TRBJ2-7, with D possibly TRBD2 on 5 matching bases. The germline V gene encodes CDR1 LNHDA and CDR2 SQIVND (reference sequence). The CDR3 sequence is 14 residues long. Deletions cut 7 bases from V and 0 bases from J, with 13 bases between. CDR3 bases: TGTGCCAGTACCCCAGACTACGACTCCTACGAGCAGTACTTC. It specifies CASTPDYDSYEQYF.

The chain carries TRBV7-6 and TRBJ1-4; D is perhaps TRBD1 (5 bases). This CDR3 spans 15 amino acids. Trimming took off 2 bases at V and 8 bases at J, with 15 bases between the two ends. Germline CDR1 and CDR2: SGHVS and FNYEAQ. CDR3 sequence reads: CASSLLGGVSEKLFF. CDR3 DNA: TGTGCCAGCAGCTTACTGGGAGGGGTCTCCGAAAAACTGTTTTTT.

The chain carries TRBV5-1 and TRBJ2-3; D gene ambiguous. The CDR3 loop spans 13 amino acids. V gave up 0 bases and J gave up 2 bases, with 4 bases separating them. Germline-derived CDR1 and CDR2 are SGHRS and YFSETQ. The CDR3: CASSLDFTDTQYF. Written as DNA, the CDR3 is TGCGCCAGCAGCTTGGACTTCACAGATACGCAGTATTTT.

The gene calls are TRBV2 and TRBJ1-5; D may be TRBD1 (6 bases). Trimming took 6 bases from V and 0 from J, leaving 18 bases between them. CDR3 length: 17 amino acids. The germline gives CDR1 SNHLY, CDR2 FYNNEI. The CDR3, as DNA: TGTGCCAGCAGCCCTCCAGGGACAAGCTATAGCAATCAGCCCCAGCATTTT. Its protein is CASSPPGTSYSNQPQHF.

The gene calls are TRBV11-2 and TRBJ2-5, with 9 bases lining up with TRBD1. The CDR3 sequence is 15 residues long. With V trimmed by 5 bases and J by 0 bases, 4 bases remained unmatched. Germline V gives CDR1 SGHAT, CDR2 FQNNGV. The CDR3 loop is CASSPNRGHQETQYF. CDR3 DNA: TGTGCCAGCAGCCCCAACAGGGGGCACCAAGAGACCCAGTACTTC. The complete variable domain, with remaining parts taken from reference TRBV11-2 and TRBJ2-5, reads EAGVAQSPRYKIIEKRQSVAFWCNPISGHATLYWYQQILGQGPKLLIQFQNNGVVDDSQLPKDRFSAERLKGVDSTLKIQPAKLEDSAVYLCASSPNRGHQETQYFGPGTRLLVL.

This clone has a single count. The J gene is TRBJ1-1, the V gene TRBV6-7, with D tentatively TRBD1 (5 bases). TRBV6-7 is an ORF, and what it does is uncertain. V lost 2 bases and J lost 5, with 9 bases in between. The CDR3 has 13 amino acids. CDR3 nucleotides: TGTGCCAGCAGTTACGGGCGGGGGACTGAAGCTTTCTTT. It yields the protein CASSYGRGTEAFF.

The gene calls are TRBV19 and TRBJ1-2, with 8 bases lining up with TRBD1. Germline CDR1 and CDR2: LNHDA and SQIVND (reference sequence). The CDR3 is made up of 15 amino acids. After removal of 0 bases from V and 4 bases from J, the junction contained 4 bases not matched to a gene. In DNA form, the CDR3 reads TGTGCCAGTAGTATAGACGACAGGGGAGGCTATGGCTACACCTTC. It translates to CASSIDDRGGYGYTF.

This sequence joins TRBV19 and TRBJ1-5; perhaps TRBD1 as D (5 bases). The CDR3 spans 13 residues. The V end lost 6 bases, the J end lost 2 bases, and 8 bases lay between the germline ends. Germline CDR1 reads LNHDA; CDR2 reads SQIVND (reference sequence). The CDR3 region is CASRGEGNQPQHF. CDR3 sequence (DNA): TGTGCCAGTAGAGGGGAAGGCAATCAGCCCCAGCATTTT.